This paragraph reports one T cell receptor beta chain. Antigen specificity is unknown. This specimen belongs to a study of radiation and T cells in renal cell carcinoma. Data came from immunoSEQ multiplex PCR; TCRdb stores just in-frame clones and leaves some out. The sample includes about 16,000 clones, roughly 50% of them seen just once. Trimming cost V 5 bases and J 5 bases; bases outside gene matches: 6. The CDR3 sequence is 14 residues long. Germline loops: CDR1 MGHRA, CDR2 YSYEKL. Study results and limitations: Dominant CDR3 motifs occupied more repertoire in irradiated than control tumors. From baseline, blood top tumor clonotypes peaked at 2 weeks post-radiation.

Treatment reported: 15 Gy SBRT to primary tumor, nephrectomy 4 weeks later. Nephrectomy followed 15 Gy stereotactic body radiation by 4 weeks. The chain carries TRBV4-1 and TRBJ1-1; 9 bases are a match to TRBD1. This clonotype was obtained from a woman in her sixties or seventies with renal cell carcinoma. The specimen comprised tumor tissue, sampled from a patient whose treatment included radiotherapy and nephrectomy. The CDR3 here is CASSMTGGDTEAFF. The CDR3 region has the DNA TGCGCCAGCAGCATGACAGGGGGTGATACTGAAGCTTTCTTT.